Shown below are 5 T cell receptor beta chains from a single sample sequenced in a study of beta chain features in type 1 diabetes. Investigators reverse transcribed all isolated RNA, so they sequenced expressed TCRB transcripts. Clones were sequenced by immunoSEQ multiplex PCR, and TCRdb holds only the in-frame ones, with some missing. This sample has fewer than 150,000 clones; less than 9% occur once, and the top ten carry roughly 1.5%. The sample was central memory CD4+ T cells from blood. These receptors all stem from a woman in her 30s in good health.

The chain couples TRBV28 to TRBJ1-5; 8 nucleotides align to TRBD1. The CDR3 has 18 amino acids. Germline CDR1 and CDR2: MDHEN and SYDVKM. V lost 5 bases, J lost 3 bases, and 15 bases stayed unmatched. This CDR3 reads CASSPFSATGGYNQPQHF. The CDR3 DNA follows: TGTGCCAGCAGTCCTTTCTCCGCCACAGGGGGTTACAATCAGCCCCAGCATTTT.

This clone was seen only a few times. The rearrangement uses TRBV10-3 and TRBJ2-7; TRBD1 might be the D (6 bases). CDR1 ENHRY and CDR2 SYGVKD come from the germline V gene. Trimming took off 6 bases at V and 4 bases at J, with 19 bases between the two ends. The CDR3 runs to 15 residues. CDR3 coding DNA: TGTGCCATCAGCGGGTTCCCAACAGGGACGTACGAGCAGTACTTC. This sequence encodes CAISGFPTGTYEQYF.

This clone was picked up a small number of times. The genes are TRBV13 and TRBJ2-1, with TRBD2 as a possible D gene (5 bases). Germline CDR1 is PRHDT and CDR2 is FYEKMQ (reference sequence). This CDR3 has 14 amino acids. Deletions cut 5 bases from V and 7 bases from J, with 15 bases between. The CDR3 here is CASSPLARGNEQFF. The CDR3 DNA sequence: TGTGCCAGCAGCCCGCTGGCCCGAGGGAATGAGCAGTTCTTC.

This clone turned up a few times. The gene calls are TRBV21-1 and TRBJ2-7; no DNA check was done on the table's D call, TRBD2. TRBV21-1 is termed a pseudogene. The CDR3 length is 14 residues. The CDR3 bases are TGTGCCAGCAGCAAAAGCGGGCAGGGCGACGAGCAGTACTTC. Translated, it gives CASSKSGQGDEQYF.

The chain has TRBV28 and TRBJ2-7; 10 bases line up with TRBD2. The CDR3 spans 18 residues. Germline-derived CDR1 and CDR2 are MDHEN and SYDVKM. Trimming cost V 1 base and J 4 bases; bases outside gene matches: 13. CDR3 DNA: TGTGCCAGCAGTTTATCCCCTCGGCTAGCGGGAGTCAAATACGAGCAGTACTTC. The encoded protein is CASSLSPRLAGVKYEQYF. The full variable domain, with the rest looked up from reference TRBV28 and TRBJ2-7, is DVKVTQSSRYLVKRTGEKVFLECVQDMDHENMFWYRQDPGLGLRLIYFSYDVKMKEKGDIPEGYSVSREKKERFSLILESASTNQTSMYLCASSLSPRLAGVKYEQYFGPGTRLTVT.